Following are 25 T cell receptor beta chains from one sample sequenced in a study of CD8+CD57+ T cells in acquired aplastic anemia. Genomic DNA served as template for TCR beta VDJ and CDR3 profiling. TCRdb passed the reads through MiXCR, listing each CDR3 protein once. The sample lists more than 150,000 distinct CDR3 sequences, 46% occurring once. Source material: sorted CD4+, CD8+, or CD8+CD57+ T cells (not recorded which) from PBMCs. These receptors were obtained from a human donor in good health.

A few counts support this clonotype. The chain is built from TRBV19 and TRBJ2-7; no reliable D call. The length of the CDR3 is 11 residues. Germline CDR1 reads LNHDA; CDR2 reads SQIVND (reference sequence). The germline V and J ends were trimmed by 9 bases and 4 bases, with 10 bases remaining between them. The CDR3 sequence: CASSGGYEQYF. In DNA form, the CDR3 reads TGTGCCAGCAGTGGCGGATACGAGCAGTACTTC. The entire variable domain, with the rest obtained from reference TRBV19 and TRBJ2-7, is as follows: DGGITQSPKYLFRKEGQNVTLSCEQNLNHDAMYWYRQDPGQGLRLIYYSQIVNDFQKGDIAEGYSVSREKKESFPLTVTSAQKNPTAFYLCASSGGYEQYFGPGTRLTVT.

The CDR3 nucleotides read TGCAGTGCTAGACCCCTGACTGGCGGGGGCACCGGGGAGCTGTTTTTT. Its translation is CSARPLTGGGTGELFF. This chain links TRBV20-1 with TRBJ2-2; 7 bases are a match to TRBD2. The germline CDR1 and CDR2 sequences are DFQATT and SNEGSKA (reference sequence). The CDR3 runs 16 residues. V gave up 2 bases and J gave up 4 bases; unmatched junction bases: 10.

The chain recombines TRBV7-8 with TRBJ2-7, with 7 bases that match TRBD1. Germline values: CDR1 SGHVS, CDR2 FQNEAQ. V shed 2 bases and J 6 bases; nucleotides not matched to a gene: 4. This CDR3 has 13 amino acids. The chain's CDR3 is CASSLTDRAEQYF. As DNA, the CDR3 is TGTGCCAGCAGCTTAACCGACAGGGCCGAGCAGTACTTC.

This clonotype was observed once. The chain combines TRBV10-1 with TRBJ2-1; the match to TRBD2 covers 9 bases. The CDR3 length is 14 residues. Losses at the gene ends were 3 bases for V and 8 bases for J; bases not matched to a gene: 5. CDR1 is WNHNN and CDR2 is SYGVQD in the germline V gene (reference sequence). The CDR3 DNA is TGCGCCAGCAGTGACAGCGGGGGGAAGGATGAGCAGTTCTTC. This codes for CASSDSGGKDEQFF.

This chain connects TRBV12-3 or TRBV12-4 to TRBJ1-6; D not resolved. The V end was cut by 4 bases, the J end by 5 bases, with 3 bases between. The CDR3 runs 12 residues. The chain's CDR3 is CASSYDNSPLHF. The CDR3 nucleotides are TGTGCCAGCAGTTACGATAATTCACCCCTCCACTTT.

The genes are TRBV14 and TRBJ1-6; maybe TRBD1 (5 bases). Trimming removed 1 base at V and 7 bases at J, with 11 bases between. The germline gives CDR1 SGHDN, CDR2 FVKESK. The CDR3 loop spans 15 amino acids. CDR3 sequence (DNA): TGTGCCAGCAGCCAAGCCACAGGCACCAATTCACCCCTCCACTTT. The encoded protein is CASSQATGTNSPLHF.

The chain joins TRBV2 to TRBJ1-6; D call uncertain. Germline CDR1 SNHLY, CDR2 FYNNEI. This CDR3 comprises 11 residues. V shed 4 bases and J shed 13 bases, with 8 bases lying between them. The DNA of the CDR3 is TGTGCCAGCAGTGTTTGGGGTCCCCTCCACTTT. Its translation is CASSVWGPLHF.

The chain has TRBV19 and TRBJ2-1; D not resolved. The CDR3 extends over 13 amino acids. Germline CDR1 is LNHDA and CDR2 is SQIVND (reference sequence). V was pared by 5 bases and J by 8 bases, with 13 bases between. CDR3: CASSSAPRDEQFF. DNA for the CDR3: TGTGCCAGTAGTTCCGCCCCTAGGGATGAGCAGTTCTTC.

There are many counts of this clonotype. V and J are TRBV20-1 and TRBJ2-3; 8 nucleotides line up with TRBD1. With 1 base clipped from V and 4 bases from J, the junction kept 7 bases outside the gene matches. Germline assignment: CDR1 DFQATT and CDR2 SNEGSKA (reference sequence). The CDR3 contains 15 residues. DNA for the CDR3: TGCAGTGCTAGAGGGACAGGGAGTTCTGCAGATACGCAGTATTTT. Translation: CSARGTGSSADTQYF.

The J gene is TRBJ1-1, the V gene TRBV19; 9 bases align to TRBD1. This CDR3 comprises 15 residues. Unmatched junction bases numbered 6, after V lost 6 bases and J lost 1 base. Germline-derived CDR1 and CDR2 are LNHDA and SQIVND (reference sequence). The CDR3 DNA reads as TGTGCCAGTAGGCCGGGGACAGGGTGGAACACTGAAGCTTTCTTT. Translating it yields CASRPGTGWNTEAFF.

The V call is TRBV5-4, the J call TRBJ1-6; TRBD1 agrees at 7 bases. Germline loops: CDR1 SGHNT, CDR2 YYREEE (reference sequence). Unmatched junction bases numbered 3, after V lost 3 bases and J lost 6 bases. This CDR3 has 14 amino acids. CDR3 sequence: CASSSRDSNSPLHF. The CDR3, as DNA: TGTGCCAGCAGCTCTCGGGACAGTAATTCACCCCTCCACTTT.

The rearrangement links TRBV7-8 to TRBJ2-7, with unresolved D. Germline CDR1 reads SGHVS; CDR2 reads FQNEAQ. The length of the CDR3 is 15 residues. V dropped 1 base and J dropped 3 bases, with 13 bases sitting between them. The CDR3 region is CASSLEGSEFYEQYF. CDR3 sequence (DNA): TGTGCCAGCAGCTTAGAGGGCAGTGAATTCTACGAGCAGTACTTC.

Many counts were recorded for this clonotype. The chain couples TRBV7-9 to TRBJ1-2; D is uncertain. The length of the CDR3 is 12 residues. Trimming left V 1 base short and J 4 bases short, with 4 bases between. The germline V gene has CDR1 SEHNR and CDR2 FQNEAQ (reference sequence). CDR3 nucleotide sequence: TGTGCCAGCAGCTTAGGGGGCTATGGCTACACCTTC. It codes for CASSLGGYGYTF.

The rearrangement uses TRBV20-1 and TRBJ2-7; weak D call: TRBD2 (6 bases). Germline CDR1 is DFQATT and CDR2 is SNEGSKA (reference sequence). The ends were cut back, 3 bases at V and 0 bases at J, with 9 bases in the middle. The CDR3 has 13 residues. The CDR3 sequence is CSASGRDSYEQYF. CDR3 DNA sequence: TGCAGTGCTAGTGGGCGGGACTCCTACGAGCAGTACTTC.

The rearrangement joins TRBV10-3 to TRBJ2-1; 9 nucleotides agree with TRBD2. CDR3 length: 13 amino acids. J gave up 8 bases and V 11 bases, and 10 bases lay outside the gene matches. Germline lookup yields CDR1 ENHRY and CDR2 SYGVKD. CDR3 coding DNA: TGTGCCTTACGGACTAGCGATTCCGATGAGCAGTTCTTC. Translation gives CALRTSDSDEQFF.

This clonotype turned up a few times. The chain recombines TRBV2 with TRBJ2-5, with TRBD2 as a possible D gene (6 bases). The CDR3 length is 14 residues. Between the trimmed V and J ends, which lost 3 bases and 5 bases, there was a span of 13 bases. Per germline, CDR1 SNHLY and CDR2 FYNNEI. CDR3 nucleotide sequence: TGTGCCAGCAGTGAGGCTAGCGTGGAGGAGACCCAGTACTTC. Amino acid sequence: CASSEASVEETQYF.

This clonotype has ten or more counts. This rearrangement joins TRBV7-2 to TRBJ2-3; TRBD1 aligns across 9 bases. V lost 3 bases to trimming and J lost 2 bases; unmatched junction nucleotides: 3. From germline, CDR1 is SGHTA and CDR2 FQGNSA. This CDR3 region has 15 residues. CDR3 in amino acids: CASSFGTGNTDTQYF. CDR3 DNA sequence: TGTGCCAGCAGCTTCGGGACAGGGAACACAGATACGCAGTATTTT.

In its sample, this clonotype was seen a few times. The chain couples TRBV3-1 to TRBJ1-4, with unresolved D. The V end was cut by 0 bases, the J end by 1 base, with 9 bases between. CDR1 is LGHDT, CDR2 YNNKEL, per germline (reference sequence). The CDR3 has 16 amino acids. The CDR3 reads CASSQDFWGTNEKLFF. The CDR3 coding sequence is TGTGCCAGCAGCCAAGATTTCTGGGGAACTAATGAAAAACTGTTTTTT.

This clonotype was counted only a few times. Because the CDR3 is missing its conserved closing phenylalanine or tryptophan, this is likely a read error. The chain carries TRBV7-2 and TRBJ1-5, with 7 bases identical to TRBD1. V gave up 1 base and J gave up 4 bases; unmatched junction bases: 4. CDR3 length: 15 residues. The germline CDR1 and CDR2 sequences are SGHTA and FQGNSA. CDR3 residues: CASSLGGQHNQPQHL. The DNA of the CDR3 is TGTGCCAGCAGCTTAGGGGGACAGCATAATCAGCCCCAGCATCTT.

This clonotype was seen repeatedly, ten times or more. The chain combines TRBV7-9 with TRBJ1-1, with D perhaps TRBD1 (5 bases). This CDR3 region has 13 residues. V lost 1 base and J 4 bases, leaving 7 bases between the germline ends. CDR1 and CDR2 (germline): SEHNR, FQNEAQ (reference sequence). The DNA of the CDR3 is TGTGCCAGCAGCTTAGAGCAGGGCACTGAAGCTTTCTTT. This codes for CASSLEQGTEAFF.

CDR3 region: CASSLVGTSTFYEQYF. CDR3 coding DNA: TGTGCCAGCAGCTTAGTAGGGACTTCTACTTTCTACGAGCAGTACTTC. V gene TRBV13 combines with J gene TRBJ2-7, with a tentative D call TRBD2 (6 bases). Germline V CDR1 and CDR2: PRHDT, FYEKMQ (reference sequence). The CDR3 is 16 amino acids. Trimming cost V 1 base and J 3 bases, with 16 bases left between them.

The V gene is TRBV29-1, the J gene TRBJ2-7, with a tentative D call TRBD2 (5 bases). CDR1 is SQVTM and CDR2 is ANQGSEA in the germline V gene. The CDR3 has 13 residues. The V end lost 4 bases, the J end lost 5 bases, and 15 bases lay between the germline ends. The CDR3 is CSVGTGVSNEQYF. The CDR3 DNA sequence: TGCAGCGTTGGGACCGGGGTATCGAACGAGCAGTACTTC.

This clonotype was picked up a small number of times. CDR3 nucleotides: TGCAGCGCTGGACAGGGATGGGTCGCTGAGGACAATGAGCAGTTCTTC. It encodes CSAGQGWVAEDNEQFF. The chain has TRBV29-1 and TRBJ2-1; the match to TRBD1 covers 8 bases. CDR1 and CDR2 (germline): SQVTM, ANQGSEA. Unmatched junction bases numbered 16, after V lost 7 bases and J lost 5 bases. The CDR3 runs 16 residues.

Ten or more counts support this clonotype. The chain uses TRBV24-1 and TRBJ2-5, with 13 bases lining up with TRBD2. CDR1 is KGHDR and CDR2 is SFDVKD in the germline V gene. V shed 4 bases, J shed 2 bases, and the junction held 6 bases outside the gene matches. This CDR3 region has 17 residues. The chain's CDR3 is CATSDPGLAGFQETQYF. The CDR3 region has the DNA TGTGCCACCAGTGACCCGGGACTAGCGGGATTTCAAGAGACCCAGTACTTC.

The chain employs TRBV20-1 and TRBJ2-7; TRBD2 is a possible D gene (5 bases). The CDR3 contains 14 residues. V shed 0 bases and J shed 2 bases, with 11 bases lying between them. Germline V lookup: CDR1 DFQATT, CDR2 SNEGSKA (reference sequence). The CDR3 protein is CSARDRTGAYEQYF. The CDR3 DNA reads TGCAGTGCTAGAGATCGGACTGGAGCCTACGAGCAGTACTTC.